The 30 T cell receptor beta chains presented below share a single source sample, sequenced in a study of cytomegalovirus exposure and HLA in healthy donors. The PCR had 60 Vbeta and 13 Jbeta primers. The table came from immunoSEQ multiplex PCR; TCRdb's copy has only in-frame clones and leaves some out. Of 250,000 or so clones detected, over 65% appear once; the ten largest clones hold 1.3%. The sequenced sample consisted of PBMCs. These receptors came from a human donor in good health.

This sequence joins TRBV7-2 and TRBJ2-1; TRBD2 matches at 7 bases. This CDR3 contains 16 residues. V lost 2 bases, J lost 8 bases, and 12 bases stayed unmatched. Germline values: CDR1 SGHTA, CDR2 FQGNSA. As DNA, the CDR3 is TGTGCCAGCAGCTTACTCGGGGGGAGGGCCGGAGATGAGCAGTTCTTC. Residues: CASSLLGGRAGDEQFF.

V usage is TRBV9 and J usage is TRBJ1-2; D possibly corresponds to TRBD1 (5 bases). Germline CDR1 SGDLS, CDR2 YYNGEE. The CDR3 is 14 residues long. V lost 0 bases to trimming and J lost 3 bases, with 9 bases between them. The CDR3 nucleotides are TGTGCCAGCAGCGTAGGCAGGGTGGACTATGGCTACACCTTC. As protein: CASSVGRVDYGYTF.

This clone has a single count. The V gene is TRBV5-4, the J gene TRBJ2-5; TRBD2 might be the D (7 bases). The germline gives CDR1 SGHNT, CDR2 YYREEE (reference sequence). CDR3 length: 14 amino acids. V was shortened by 5 bases and J by 5 bases, with 16 bases between the two germline ends. The CDR3 spells CASSPGGGVETQYF. The CDR3 nucleotides are TGTGCCAGCAGTCCGGGGGGCGGCGTGGAGACCCAGTACTTC.

This clone turned up a few times. The chain carries TRBV5-1 and TRBJ2-7; 13 positions agree with TRBD2. The V segment lost 4 bases and the J segment 5 bases; nucleotides outside the gene matches: 6. Germline loops: CDR1 SGHRS, CDR2 YFSETQ. This CDR3 has 15 residues. The DNA for the CDR3 is TGCGCCAGCAGCCTAAGGACTAGCGGGAGTGACGAGCAGTACTTC. Amino acid sequence: CASSLRTSGSDEQYF. Filled out from reference TRBV5-1 and TRBJ2-7, the complete variable domain reads KAGVTQTPRYLIKTRGQQVTLSCSPISGHRSVSWYQQTPGQGLQFLFEYFSETQRNKGNFPGRFSGRQFSNSRSEMNVSTLELGDSALYLCASSLRTSGSDEQYFGPGTRLTVT.

The chain recombines TRBV5-1 with TRBJ2-1, with TRBD2 matching 13 bases. Germline V lookup: CDR1 SGHRS, CDR2 YFSETQ. The V gene end was trimmed by 4 bases and the J gene end by 7 bases; junction bases not matched to a gene: 5. CDR3 length: 15 amino acids. The CDR3 loop reads CASSRPGLAGNEQFF. The CDR3 nucleotides read TGCGCCAGCAGCCGACCGGGACTAGCGGGAAATGAGCAGTTCTTC.

The CDR3 DNA reads as TGCGCCAGCAGCTTGGTGGCTAGCGGGGCCCTCTCCTACGAGCAGTACTTC. This codes for CASSLVASGALSYEQYF. The rearrangement joins TRBV5-1 to TRBJ2-7, with TRBD2 matching over 9 bases. The CDR3 contains 17 residues. Germline V CDR1 and CDR2: SGHRS, YFSETQ. After removal of 0 bases from V and 0 bases from J, the junction contained 7 bases not matched to a gene.

V is TRBV28 and J is TRBJ1-2; TRBD1 aligns across 9 bases. The trim removed 4 bases at V and 8 bases at J, leaving 5 bases unmatched. Germline CDR1 and CDR2: MDHEN and SYDVKM. CDR3 size: 13 residues. The CDR3 loop is CASSSQGARGYTF. The CDR3 DNA sequence: TGTGCCAGCAGTTCACAGGGGGCGAGAGGCTACACCTTC.

The V gene is TRBV28, the J gene TRBJ2-7; 8 bases agree with TRBD1. V lost 5 bases to trimming and J lost 5 bases; unmatched junction nucleotides: 20. This CDR3 region has 18 residues. From germline, CDR1 is MDHEN and CDR2 SYDVKM. In DNA, the CDR3 is TGTGCCAGCAGTCCCCTTTTGGGTTGGGCAGGGGGCCCCCACGAGCAGTACTTC. It translates to CASSPLLGWAGGPHEQYF.

This chain joins TRBV29-1 and TRBJ1-2, with 10 bases matching TRBD1. With V trimmed by 6 bases and J by 0 bases, 13 bases remained unmatched. The CDR3 is 17 residues long. CDR1 and CDR2 (germline): SQVTM, ANQGSEA. The CDR3 protein is CSVAVWTGGEANYGYTF. The DNA of the CDR3 is TGCAGCGTCGCTGTCTGGACAGGGGGTGAAGCTAACTATGGCTACACCTTC.

This chain connects TRBV10-3 to TRBJ2-1; 11 bases agree with TRBD2. The germline V gene has CDR1 ENHRY and CDR2 SYGVKD. V was pared by 8 bases and J by 7 bases, with 1 base of the junction left unmatched. The CDR3 runs 12 residues. In DNA form, the CDR3 reads TGTGCCATCGGGACTAGCGGAAATGAGCAGTTCTTC. As protein: CAIGTSGNEQFF.

The chain uses TRBV4-2 and TRBJ1-5; 9 positions match TRBD1. Germline CDR1 reads LGHNA; CDR2 reads YNFKEQ. The CDR3 sequence is 17 residues long. Trimming removed 1 base from V and 5 bases from J; junction bases left unmatched: 9. This chain's CDR3 is CASSQVSLQGAHQPQHF. The CDR3 DNA reads as TGTGCCAGCAGCCAAGTCTCTTTACAGGGGGCCCATCAGCCCCAGCATTTT.

The V gene is TRBV13, the J gene TRBJ2-1, with a tentative D call TRBD1 (5 bases). CDR1 and CDR2 from the germline V gene are PRHDT and FYEKMQ (reference sequence). The CDR3 contains 12 residues. Trimming took off 5 bases at V and 9 bases at J, with 11 bases between the two ends. This CDR3 reads CASSARVGEQFF. As DNA, the CDR3 is TGTGCCAGCAGCGCCAGGGTGGGTGAGCAGTTCTTC.

On this clone itself: The sample contains more than one DNA sequence encoding this CDR3. V gene TRBV5-6 combines with J gene TRBJ1-1; D unclear. CDR1 is SGHDT and CDR2 is YYEEEE in the germline V gene. V lost 4 bases and J lost 1, with 20 bases in between. This CDR3 contains 17 residues. CDR3 coding DNA: TGTGCCAGCAGCCTCCAGACGGGGAATGTGCCGAACACTGAAGCTTTCTTT. This gives the protein CASSLQTGNVPNTEAFF. Combining the CDR3 with reference TRBV5-6 and TRBJ1-1 gives the whole variable domain DAGVTQSPTHLIKTRGQQVTLRCSPKSGHDTVSWYQQALGQGPQFIFQYYEEEERQRGNFPDRFSGHQFPNYSSELNVNALLLGDSALYLCASSLQTGNVPNTEAFFGQGTRLTVV.

V and J are TRBV5-1 and TRBJ2-1; 9 bases line up with TRBD2. The CDR3 sequence is 15 residues long. V was clipped by 0 bases and J by 5 bases; unmatched bases: 3. The V gene's germline CDR1 is SGHRS and CDR2 YFSETQ. CDR3 nucleotide sequence: TGCGCCAGCAGCTTGGGCGGGAGGGAAAACAATGAGCAGTTCTTC. Translation: CASSLGGRENNEQFF.

The chain has TRBV7-2 and TRBJ2-7, with 11 nucleotides matching TRBD2. The germline CDR1 and CDR2 sequences are SGHTA and FQGNSA. This CDR3 comprises 15 residues. V gave up 5 bases and J gave up 0 bases; unmatched junction bases: 3. CDR3 loop: CASSPLAGGSYEQYF. In DNA form, the CDR3 reads TGTGCCAGCAGCCCCCTAGCGGGGGGCTCCTACGAGCAGTACTTC.

The chain carries TRBV30 and TRBJ2-2; D is possibly TRBD1 (6 bases). The CDR3 contains 14 residues. Germline CDR1 and CDR2: GTSNPN and SVGIG (reference sequence). V lost 3 bases and J 7 bases, leaving 15 bases between the germline ends. CDR3 sequence (DNA): TGTGCCTGGAGCCCGGACAGTTCGGTCGGGGAGCTGTTTTTT. Amino acid sequence: CAWSPDSSVGELFF. The whole variable domain, filled in from reference TRBV30 and TRBJ2-2, reads SQTIHQWPATLVQPVGSPLSLECTVEGTSNPNLYWYRQAAGRGLQLLFYSVGIGQISSEVPQNLSASRPQDRQFILSSKKLLLSDSGFYLCAWSPDSSVGELFFGEGSRLTVL.

This chain connects TRBV28 to TRBJ1-4, with D possibly being TRBD1 (5 bases). Per germline, CDR1 MDHEN and CDR2 SYDVKM. V dropped 10 bases and J dropped 8 bases, with 14 bases sitting between them. This CDR3 is 12 amino acids long. The CDR3 loop is CAINRGMEKLFF. In DNA, the CDR3 is TGTGCCATCAACCGGGGGATGGAAAAACTGTTTTTT. The whole variable domain, remainder taken from reference TRBV28 and TRBJ1-4, is DVKVTQSSRYLVKRTGEKVFLECVQDMDHENMFWYRQDPGLGLRLIYFSYDVKMKEKGDIPEGYSVSREKKERFSLILESASTNQTSMYLCAINRGMEKLFFGSGTQLSVL.

The chain is built from TRBV15 and TRBJ1-4, with 8 bases matching TRBD1. Germline V lookup: CDR1 LNHNV, CDR2 YYDKDF (reference sequence). Trimming cost V 5 bases and J 4 bases; bases outside gene matches: 9. This CDR3 spans 16 amino acids. This chain's CDR3 is CATSVGTGGVNEKLFF. CDR3 in DNA: TGTGCCACCAGCGTCGGGACAGGAGGCGTTAATGAAAAACTGTTTTTT.

V and J are TRBV6-1 and TRBJ1-4, with 9 bases aligning to TRBD1. Germline V gives CDR1 MNHNS, CDR2 SASEGT. This CDR3 region has 18 residues. The V segment lost 2 bases and the J segment 7 bases; nucleotides outside the gene matches: 14. The CDR3 DNA reads as TGTGCCAGCAGTGAATTCGGGACAGGGAGGGTCATTAGTGAAAAACTGTTTTTT. It translates to CASSEFGTGRVISEKLFF.

The chain has TRBV5-5 and TRBJ2-1; 7 positions match TRBD1. V lost 5 bases and J lost 0; bases outside the gene matches: 8. Germline CDR1 reads SGHKS; CDR2 reads YYEKEE (reference sequence). This CDR3 has 16 amino acids. The CDR3 DNA sequence: TGTGCCAGCAGGTACATCAGGGGGAGCTCCTACAATGAGCAGTTCTTC. Its translation is CASRYIRGSSYNEQFF.

This chain joins TRBV1 and TRBJ2-6; TRBD1, as called in the table, went unchecked against the DNA. TRBV1 is recorded as a pseudogene. This CDR3 spans 20 amino acids. The CDR3: CTSSSGKTGSPLSGANVLTF. The DNA of the CDR3 is TGCACCAGCAGCAGCGGAAAGACAGGTTCGCCCCTCTCTGGGGCCAACGTCCTGACTTTC.

V gene TRBV5-4 combines with J gene TRBJ2-7, with 9 bases that match TRBD2. Germline CDR1 and CDR2: SGHNT and YYREEE (reference sequence). Germline trimming cut 5 bases from V and 5 bases from J; bases unmatched to any gene: 8. The CDR3 is 14 amino acids. The CDR3 region is CASRRSGSGNEQYF. As DNA, the CDR3 is TGTGCCAGCAGACGTAGCGGGAGCGGGAACGAGCAGTACTTC.

The V and J genes are TRBV10-3 and TRBJ2-5; TRBD1 agrees at 8 bases. The DNA matches TRBJ2-7 better at its end, which makes the J call doubtful. Per germline, CDR1 ENHRY and CDR2 SYGVKD. The CDR3 runs to 16 residues. The CDR3 loop reads CAISAPGQENSYEQYF. CDR3 DNA: TGTGCCATCAGTGCTCCGGGACAGGAAAACTCCTACGAGCAGTACTTC.

The rearrangement uses TRBV7-8 and TRBJ2-7, with D possibly TRBD1 on 6 matching bases. Trimming left V 5 bases short and J 0 bases short, with 17 bases between. The germline gives CDR1 SGHVS, CDR2 FQNEAQ. There are 16 residues in the CDR3. CDR3 residues: CASSLSRDTSSYEQYF. CDR3 nucleotide sequence: TGTGCCAGCAGCCTTAGCCGGGACACGAGCTCCTACGAGCAGTACTTC.

This chain joins TRBV13 and TRBJ1-4; 8 bases align to TRBD1. Looked up from germline, CDR1 is PRHDT and CDR2 is FYEKMQ (reference sequence). V lost 5 bases to trimming and J lost 0 bases; unmatched junction nucleotides: 11. The CDR3 has 18 amino acids. This chain's CDR3 is CASSLQGAKPATNEKLFF. For the CDR3, the DNA is TGTGCCAGCAGCCTCCAGGGGGCAAAACCTGCAACTAATGAAAAACTGTTTTTT.

The chain uses TRBV29-1 and TRBJ2-7; D is undetermined. Germline CDR1 SQVTM, CDR2 ANQGSEA. This CDR3 comprises 13 residues. Trimming took off 4 bases at V and 3 bases at J, with 13 bases between the two ends. The CDR3 sequence: CSVAVSTGYEQYF. CDR3 coding DNA: TGCAGCGTTGCCGTGTCCACGGGCTACGAGCAGTACTTC.

The chain recombines TRBV6-5 with TRBJ1-5, with 9 bases lining up with TRBD1. Germline V gene lookup returns CDR1 MNHEY and CDR2 SVGAGI. The CDR3 totals 14 residues. V lost 4 bases to trimming and J lost 6 bases; unmatched junction nucleotides: 4. CDR3 sequence: CASSSTGGVQPQHF. CDR3 in DNA: TGTGCCAGCAGTTCGACAGGGGGGGTTCAGCCCCAGCATTTT.

V is TRBV10-3 and J is TRBJ2-2; TRBD2 matches 9 bases. Germline V gene sequence: CDR1 ENHRY, CDR2 SYGVKD. CDR3 length: 16 residues. V was pared by 0 bases and J by 6 bases, with 5 bases of the junction left unmatched. CDR3 residues: CAISESAGGSSGELFF. DNA for the CDR3: TGTGCCATCAGTGAGTCTGCGGGAGGGTCTTCCGGGGAGCTGTTTTTT.

Remarks on this clone: Other DNA sequences in the sample encode the same CDR3. The chain employs TRBV5-1 and TRBJ2-7; 7 positions match TRBD2. Germline assignment: CDR1 SGHRS and CDR2 YFSETQ. J gave up 0 bases and V 4 bases, and 7 bases lay outside the gene matches. The CDR3 sequence is 15 residues long. The CDR3 spells CASSPGGAGSYEQYF. CDR3 DNA sequence: TGCGCCAGCAGCCCGGGGGGAGCGGGCTCCTACGAGCAGTACTTC.

The chain has TRBV20-1 and TRBJ2-7; 8 nucleotides align to TRBD2. The V and J ends lost 5 bases and 12 bases, in that order; junction bases with no gene match: 9. The germline V gene has CDR1 DFQATT and CDR2 SNEGSKA (reference sequence). The CDR3 is 11 amino acids. The DNA for the CDR3 is TGCAGTGCTGAGCATAGCGGGATGGTGTACTTC. Protein product: CSAEHSGMVYF.